These T cell receptor beta chains were read from a single sample in a study of control samples from healthy donors and cancer patients. The table came from immunoSEQ multiplex PCR; TCRdb's copy has only in-frame clones and leaves some out. This table holds 110,000 to 150,000 clones, 90% to 95% found once. Sequenced sample: PBMCs. The receptors derive from a man between 60 and 75 years old with colorectal cancer. CDR3s include the opening cysteine and the closing phenylalanine or tryptophan. A D gene is named only where the DNA matches it firmly. Some rows mark clone size as missing; the rest say once, few, many or name a class of expanded clone.

clone size,J gene,D gene,V gene,CDR3 DNA,CDR3 protein
.,TRBJ1-1,TRBD1,TRBV4-2,TGTGCCAGCAGCCAAGAAGGGGGCATGAACACTGAAGCTTTCTTT,CASSQEGGMNTEAFF
.,TRBJ2-2,.,TRBV29-1,TGCAGCGCCATAGCCAGGCCGAACACCGGGGAGCTGTTTTTT,CSAIARPNTGELFF
.,TRBJ2-7,.,TRBV7-2,TGTGCCAGCAGCTTACCGGCAGGGATTGAGCAGTACTTC,CASSLPAGIEQYF
.,TRBJ2-5,TRBD2,TRBV3-1/TRBV3-2,TGTGCCAGCAGCCAACGAACTAGCGGGAGAGGAGAGACCCAGTACTTC,CASSQRTSGRGETQYF
once,TRBJ1-2,.,TRBV18,TGTGCCAGCTCGCAGATAGACAAGGGGGACTATGGCTACACCTTC,CASSQIDKGDYGYTF
.,TRBJ2-7,.,TRBV5-4,TGTGCCAGCAGCTTGGGGGGGACGGGGCCTAGCTCCTACGAGCAGTACTTC,CASSLGGTGPSSYEQYF
.,TRBJ2-7,TRBD1,TRBV6-1,TGTGCCAGCAGTGAGTGGGGACAGGGGAGCTCCTACGAGCAGTACTTC,CASSEWGQGSSYEQYF
.,TRBJ2-3,.,TRBV6-5,TGTGCCAGCAGTTACTCGAGGCGGGCAGGCACAGATACGCAGTATTTT,CASSYSRRAGTDTQYF
.,TRBJ2-5,.,TRBV9,TGTGCCAGCGGCGATCATGGGGAGACCCAGTACTTC,CASGDHGETQYF
.,TRBJ2-7,.,TRBV6-8,TGTGCCAGCGGGCCGGGGGACACGTGTGGGGACGAGCAGTACTTC,CASGPGDTCGDEQYF
.,TRBJ1-4,.,TRBV5-4,TGTGCCAGCAGCTTTAAGGGTCCGAATGGTGAAAAACTGTTTTTT,CASSFKGPNGEKLFF